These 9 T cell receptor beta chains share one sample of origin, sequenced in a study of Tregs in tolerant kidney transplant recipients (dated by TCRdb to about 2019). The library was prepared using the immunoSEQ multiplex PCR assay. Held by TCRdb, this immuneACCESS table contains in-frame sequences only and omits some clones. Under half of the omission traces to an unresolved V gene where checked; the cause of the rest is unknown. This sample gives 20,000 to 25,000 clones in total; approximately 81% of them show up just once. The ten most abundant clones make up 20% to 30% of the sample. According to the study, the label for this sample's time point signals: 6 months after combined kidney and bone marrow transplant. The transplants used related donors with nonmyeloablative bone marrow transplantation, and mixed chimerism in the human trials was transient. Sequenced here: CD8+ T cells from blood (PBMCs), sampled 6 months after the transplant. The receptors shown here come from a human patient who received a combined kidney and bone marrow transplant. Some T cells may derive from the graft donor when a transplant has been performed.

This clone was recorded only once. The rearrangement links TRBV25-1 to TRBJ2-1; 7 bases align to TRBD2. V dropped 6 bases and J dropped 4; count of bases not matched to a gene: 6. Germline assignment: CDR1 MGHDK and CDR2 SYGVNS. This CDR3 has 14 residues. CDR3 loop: CASSWTGGYNEQFF. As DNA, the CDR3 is TGTGCCAGCAGCTGGACGGGGGGTTACAATGAGCAGTTCTTC.

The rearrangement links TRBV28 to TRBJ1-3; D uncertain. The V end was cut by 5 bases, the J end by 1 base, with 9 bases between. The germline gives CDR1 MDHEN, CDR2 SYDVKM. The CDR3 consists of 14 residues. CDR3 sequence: CASSRYRSGNTIYF. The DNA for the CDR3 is TGTGCCAGCAGTAGATATAGATCTGGAAACACCATATATTTT.

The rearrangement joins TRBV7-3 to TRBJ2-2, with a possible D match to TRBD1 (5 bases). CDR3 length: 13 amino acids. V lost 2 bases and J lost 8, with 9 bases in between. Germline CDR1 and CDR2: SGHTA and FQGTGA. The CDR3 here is CASSLQGFGELFF. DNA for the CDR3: TGTGCCAGCAGCTTACAGGGTTTTGGGGAGCTGTTTTTT.

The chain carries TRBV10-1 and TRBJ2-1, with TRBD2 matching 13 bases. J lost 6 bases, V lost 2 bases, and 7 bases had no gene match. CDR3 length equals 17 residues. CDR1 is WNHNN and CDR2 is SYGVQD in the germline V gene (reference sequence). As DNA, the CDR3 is TGCGCCAGCAGTGAGGCCGGACTAGCGGGGGCGGGCAATGAGCAGTTCTTC. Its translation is CASSEAGLAGAGNEQFF.

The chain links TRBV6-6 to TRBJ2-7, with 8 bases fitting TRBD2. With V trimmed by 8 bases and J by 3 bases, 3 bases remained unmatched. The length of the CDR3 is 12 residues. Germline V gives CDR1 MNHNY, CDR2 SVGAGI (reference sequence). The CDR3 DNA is TGTGCCAGCTCGGGGGGGGTCTACGAGCAGTACTTC. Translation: CASSGGVYEQYF.

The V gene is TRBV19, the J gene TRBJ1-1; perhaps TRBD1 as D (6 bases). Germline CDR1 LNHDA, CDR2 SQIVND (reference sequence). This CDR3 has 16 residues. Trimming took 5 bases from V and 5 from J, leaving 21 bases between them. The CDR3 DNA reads TGTGCCAGTAGTCGCAGGGGATTGGGGAAACGAACTGAAGCTTTCTTT. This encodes CASSRRGLGKRTEAFF.

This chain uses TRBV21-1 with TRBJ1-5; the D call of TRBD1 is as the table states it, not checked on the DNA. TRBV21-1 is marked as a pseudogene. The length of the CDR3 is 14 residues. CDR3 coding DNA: TGTGCCAGCAGCAAGTCAGGGGGCAATCAGCCCCAGCATTTT. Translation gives CASSKSGGNQPQHF.

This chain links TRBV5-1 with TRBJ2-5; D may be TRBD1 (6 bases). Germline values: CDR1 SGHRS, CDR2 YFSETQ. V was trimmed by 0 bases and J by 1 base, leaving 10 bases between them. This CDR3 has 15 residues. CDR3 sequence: CASSLEKQGQETQYF. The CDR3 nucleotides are TGCGCCAGCAGCTTGGAAAAACAGGGCCAAGAGACCCAGTACTTC.

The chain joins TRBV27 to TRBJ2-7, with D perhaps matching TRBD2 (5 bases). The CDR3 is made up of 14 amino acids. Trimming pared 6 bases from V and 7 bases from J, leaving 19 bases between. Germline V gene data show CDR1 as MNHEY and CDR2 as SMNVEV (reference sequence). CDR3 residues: CASRPGSSTGEQYF. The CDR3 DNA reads TGTGCCAGCAGGCCGGGGTCCAGCACGGGGGAGCAGTACTTC.